This T cell receptor (beta chain) was retrieved from a study of T-cell memory formation after mild COVID-19. V was trimmed by 0 bases and J by 12 bases, leaving 12 bases between them. Germline values: CDR1 SQVTM, CDR2 ANQGSEA. This CDR3 region has 11 residues. TCRdb re-analysed the 5' RACE reads in MiXCR, keeping a single row per CDR3 protein. Of roughly 370,000 distinct CDR3 sequences listed, approximately 15% are singletons. General study points: Contracting CD4+ clones sat mainly in CM and EM; CD8+ in EMRA. SARS-CoV-2 specificity was not confirmed for second-wave clones peaking on day 37.

With regard to this clonotype: Its target is not known.

The chain uses TRBV29-1 and TRBJ2-7; D might be TRBD1 or TRBD2, each matching 5 bases. This clonotype originated in a man younger than 30 who had mild COVID-19 (a few samples of this study predate the infection). Cell type and time point are not known. Sequenced input: PBMCs or a T cell subset sorted from them (not recorded which). The CDR3 DNA reads TGCAGCGTTGAAGATCGAGGGGTCTCGTACTTC. Translated: CSVEDRGVSYF.